Listed below are T cell receptor beta chains from one sample, sequenced in a study of T cells in Graves' hyperthyroidism and ophthalmopathy. One entry per CDR3 protein results from TCRdb running MiXCR on the multiplex PCR reads. The sample contains 300,000 to 400,000 distinct CDR3 sequences, over 20% of which appear only once. The source material was blood. The receptor source for this set is a woman between 50 and 59 years old with Graves' hyperthyroidism. The CDR3 runs from the conserved cysteine through the conserved F or W. The D gene is left open where the match is weak. Only some rows state a clone size, as once, few, many or a class for expanded clones.

j_call: TRBJ2-1
clone_size: many
v_call: TRBV7-2
d_call: .
cdr3_nt: TGTGCCAGCAGCCGTACTCATCGACTGGGCTACAATGAGCAGTTCTTC
cdr3_aa: CASSRTHRLGYNEQFF

j_call: TRBJ2-5
clone_size: few
v_call: TRBV6-1
d_call: .
cdr3_nt: TGTGCCAGCAGTGAAGCCTACCAAGAGACCCAGTACTTC
cdr3_aa: CASSEAYQETQYF

j_call: TRBJ1-1
clone_size: many
v_call: TRBV2
d_call: .
cdr3_nt: TGTGCCAGCGGAGACCGTCTTGAAGCTTTCTTT
cdr3_aa: CASGDRLEAFF

j_call: TRBJ2-7
clone_size: many
v_call: TRBV28
d_call: .
cdr3_nt: TGTGCCAGCAGTTTAAAGTTCGAGGCGGAGCAGTACTTC
cdr3_aa: CASSLKFEAEQYF

j_call: TRBJ1-5
clone_size: many
v_call: TRBV2
d_call: .
cdr3_nt: TGTGCCAGCAATCCCAGGATGGGCAATCAGCCCCAGCATTTT
cdr3_aa: CASNPRMGNQPQHF

j_call: TRBJ2-3
clone_size: .
v_call: TRBV7-9
d_call: TRBD2
cdr3_nt: TGTGCCAGCAGCCTAGCGGGATTTTTCACAGATACGCAGTATTTT
cdr3_aa: CASSLAGFFTDTQYF

j_call: TRBJ1-6
clone_size: .
v_call: TRBV7-2
d_call: .
cdr3_nt: TGTGCCAGCAGCAACATCGATTCACCCCTCCACTTT
cdr3_aa: CASSNIDSPLHF

j_call: TRBJ2-7
clone_size: many
v_call: TRBV7-2
d_call: .
cdr3_nt: TGTGCCAGCAGCAGGGGGGTCACAACCGAGCAGTACTTC
cdr3_aa: CASSRGVTTEQYF

j_call: TRBJ2-1
clone_size: .
v_call: TRBV2
d_call: .
cdr3_nt: TGTGCCAGCAGACTCTCTAGCGAGAGTAACAATGAGCAGTTCTTC
cdr3_aa: CASRLSSESNNEQFF

j_call: TRBJ1-5
clone_size: many
v_call: TRBV18
d_call: TRBD1
cdr3_nt: TGTGCCAGCTCAGACACCGGGACAGGCAATCAGCCCCAGCATTTT
cdr3_aa: CASSDTGTGNQPQHF

j_call: TRBJ1-1
clone_size: many
v_call: TRBV11-1
d_call: TRBD1
cdr3_nt: TGTGCCAGCAGCTTAGGGCGCCTAGACAGGGAGGACACTGAAGCTTTCTTT
cdr3_aa: CASSLGRLDREDTEAFF

j_call: TRBJ2-7
clone_size: many
v_call: TRBV2
d_call: TRBD1
cdr3_nt: TGTGCCAATCGACAGGGCTACGAGCAGTACTTC
cdr3_aa: CANRQGYEQYF

j_call: TRBJ2-3
clone_size: many
v_call: TRBV29-1
d_call: .
cdr3_nt: TGCAGCGCAATCGCGGGGGCGATCCGCACAGATACGCAGTATTTT
cdr3_aa: CSAIAGAIRTDTQYF

j_call: TRBJ1-2
clone_size: .
v_call: TRBV6-1
d_call: .
cdr3_nt: TGTGCCAGCAGGTCAAAACAGAGCTTCTATGGCTACACCTTC
cdr3_aa: CASRSKQSFYGYTF

j_call: TRBJ2-1
clone_size: few
v_call: TRBV20-1
d_call: TRBD2
cdr3_nt: TGCAGTGCTACTCGCGGGGGGAGCTCCTACAATGAGCAGTTCTTC
cdr3_aa: CSATRGGSSYNEQFF

j_call: TRBJ1-5
clone_size: many
v_call: TRBV7-8
d_call: TRBD1
cdr3_nt: TGTGCCAGCAGCGCGGGACAGGGAGTACAGCCCCAGCATTTT
cdr3_aa: CASSAGQGVQPQHF